Below are 28 T cell receptor beta chains sequenced from a single sample in a study of regulatory T cells in long-lasting Graves disease. Time point of the sample: newly diagnosed GD, antithyroid drugs for less than 3 months. PBMC-derived RNA was used for the TCR library. According to the study, TCR beta libraries were built with iRepertoire HTBI primers and CDR3-region Arm-PCR. TCRdb recomputed calls from the multiplex PCR reads with MiXCR, one row per CDR3 protein. The data show 350,000 to 500,000 distinct CDR3 sequences, around 15% seen once. This same sample was also taken into another study, of T cells in Graves' hyperthyroidism and ophthalmopathy.

The sequencing here drew on peripheral blood mononuclear cells (PBMCs), taken at new diagnosis, from a patient treated with antithyroid drugs. These receptors were collected from a woman aged 50 to 60 with Graves disease.

The rearrangement links TRBV6-1 to TRBJ1-4; perhaps TRBD1 as D (6 bases). The germline CDR1 and CDR2 sequences are MNHNS and SASEGT. Trimming stripped 4 bases from V and 7 bases from J, with 13 bases between. The CDR3 is 14 amino acids. The CDR3 DNA is TGTGCCAGCAGTGGCCAGGGGTCGGGTGAAAAACTGTTTTTT. Encoded protein: CASSGQGSGEKLFF.

This clonotype was counted only a few times. Given the absence of the conserved phenylalanine or tryptophan at the CDR3 end, a read error is likely. This sequence joins TRBV3-1 and TRBJ1-1; D might be TRBD1 (5 bases). The V gene lost 1 base and the J gene lost 3 bases, with 21 bases spanning the gap. Germline-derived CDR1 and CDR2 are LGHDT and YNNKEL (reference sequence). The CDR3 totals 18 residues. DNA of the CDR3: TGTGCCAGCAGCCAAGTTCCGGGACCTTGGGGACGGGACACTGAAGCTTTCTCT. It translates to CASSQVPGPWGRDTEAFS.

DNA of the CDR3: TGTGCCACTCAGGACTGGTTCTACACAGATACGCAGTATTTT. As protein: CATQDWFYTDTQYF. The chain links TRBV19 to TRBJ2-3; the D gene is possibly TRBD2 (5 bases). The ends were cut back, 10 bases at V and 2 bases at J, with 16 bases in the middle. Germline V gene sequence: CDR1 LNHDA, CDR2 SQIVND (reference sequence). This CDR3 contains 14 residues.

Details on this clonotype: Compared with germline, one end of the junction differs, possibly owing to a read error. The chain combines TRBV5-1 with TRBJ1-1; unclear D gene. The CDR3 extends over 11 amino acids. Germline V lookup: CDR1 SGHRS, CDR2 YFSETQ. CDR3 DNA sequence: TGCGCCAGCAGCTTGAACACTGGAGCTTTCTTT. Its protein is CASSLNTGAFF.

This sequence joins TRBV20-1 and TRBJ1-1; D might be TRBD1 (5 bases). Germline V gene data show CDR1 as DFQATT and CDR2 as SNEGSKA (reference sequence). The CDR3 loop spans 14 amino acids. CDR3 region: CSSPLTGANTEAFF. In DNA form, the CDR3 reads TGCAGCAGCCCCCTCACAGGAGCGAACACTGAAGCTTTCTTT.

This clonotype was detected ten times or more. The chain combines TRBV6-1 with TRBJ2-7, with D perhaps TRBD1 (6 bases). The CDR3 spans 14 residues. Germline CDR1 is MNHNS and CDR2 is SASEGT. With 4 bases removed from V and 7 bases from J, the gap between germline ends came to 17 bases. The CDR3 region is CASSGWTEGYEQYF. The CDR3 DNA is TGTGCCAGCAGTGGATGGACAGAAGGCTATGAGCAGTACTTC.

This clonotype has ten or more counts. The chain uses TRBV2 and TRBJ1-1, with TRBD1 as a possible D gene (5 bases). From germline, CDR1 is SNHLY and CDR2 FYNNEI. The length of the CDR3 is 14 residues. With 5 bases removed from V and 1 base from J, the gap between germline ends came to 11 bases. The CDR3 here is CASSNQGTNTEAFF. The DNA for the CDR3 is TGTGCCAGCAGTAACCAGGGCACGAACACTGAAGCTTTCTTT.

This clonotype appeared many times. The genes are TRBV5-1 and TRBJ2-7; D could derive from TRBD1 or TRBD2 (6 bases each). The CDR3 covers 14 residues. Trimming left V 4 bases short and J 2 bases short, with 13 bases between. Germline V gene data show CDR1 as SGHRS and CDR2 as YFSETQ. The CDR3, as DNA: TGCGCCAGCAGCGGCCGGGGGCGGGCCTACGAGCAGTACTTC. Amino acid sequence: CASSGRGRAYEQYF.

This clonotype was found a few times. V and J are TRBV18 and TRBJ2-2; possible D gene TRBD1, 6 bases. The CDR3 extends over 17 amino acids. V lost 0 bases and J 0 bases, leaving 11 bases between the germline ends. From germline, CDR1 is KGHSH and CDR2 LQKENI. The CDR3 is CASSPPKDSANTGELFF. CDR3 coding DNA: TGTGCCAGCTCACCACCTAAGGACAGCGCGAACACCGGGGAGCTGTTTTTT.

This clonotype has at least ten counts. The V call is TRBV12-3 or TRBV12-4, the J call TRBJ2-7; 7 bases are shared with TRBD1. The CDR3 covers 14 residues. J lost 2 bases, V lost 7 bases, and 8 bases had no gene match. Written as DNA, the CDR3 is TGTGCCAGCAACTCCGACAGGGAGCCCTACGAGCAGTACTTC. As protein: CASNSDREPYEQYF.

This clonotype was observed many times. The chain couples TRBV7-9 to TRBJ1-4; a possible D gene is TRBD1 (6 bases). Trimming removed 3 bases at V and 6 bases at J, with 11 bases between. Germline assignment: CDR1 SEHNR and CDR2 FQNEAQ (reference sequence). CDR3 length equals 14 residues. The DNA for the CDR3 is TGTGCCAGCAGCTTCCGGGACATAGATGAAAAACTGTTTTTT. Protein sequence: CASSFRDIDEKLFF.

At least ten counts were recorded for this clonotype. As DNA, the CDR3 is TGTGCCAGCAGTTTAGCTATGGGACAGGGTGGGGATCAGCCCCAGCATTTT. Protein product: CASSLAMGQGGDQPQHF. This rearrangement joins TRBV12-3 or TRBV12-4 to TRBJ1-5, with 9 bases identical to TRBD1. The CDR3 is 17 amino acids. V lost 0 bases, J lost 5 bases, and 8 bases stayed unmatched.

This clonotype showed up many times. The chain carries TRBV9 and TRBJ2-7; 9 bases align to TRBD1. Per germline, CDR1 SGDLS and CDR2 YYNGEE. After removal of 2 bases from V and 2 bases from J, the junction contained 5 bases not matched to a gene. This CDR3 has 15 amino acids. CDR3 residues: CASSVGQGAAYEQYF. The CDR3 DNA follows: TGTGCCAGCAGCGTGGGACAGGGTGCTGCCTACGAGCAGTACTTC.

This chain connects TRBV5-1 to TRBJ1-1, with 8 bases matching TRBD1. With 2 bases clipped from V and 3 bases from J, the junction kept 6 bases outside the gene matches. The CDR3 has 15 amino acids. Germline values: CDR1 SGHRS, CDR2 YFSETQ. The CDR3 region has the DNA TGCGCCAGCAGCTTAAAGGACAGGGAGGACACTGAAGCTTTCTTT. Amino acid sequence: CASSLKDREDTEAFF. The entire variable domain, with the rest obtained from reference TRBV5-1 and TRBJ1-1, is as follows: KAGVTQTPRYLIKTRGQQVTLSCSPISGHRSVSWYQQTPGQGLQFLFEYFSETQRNKGNFPGRFSGRQFSNSRSEMNVSTLELGDSALYLCASSLKDREDTEAFFGQGTRLTVV.

This sequence joins TRBV3-1 and TRBJ2-7; 8 bases are a match to TRBD2. The CDR3 consists of 13 residues. Germline CDR1 LGHDT, CDR2 YNNKEL (reference sequence). The junction had 3 bases not matched to a gene; V was cut back by 0 bases and J by 8 bases. The CDR3: CASSQDRGGKQYF. As DNA, the CDR3 is TGTGCCAGCAGCCAAGATCGGGGGGGGAAGCAGTACTTC.

This clonotype has a count of ten or more. CDR3 coding DNA: TGTGCCAGCAGCTTAGTGCGGGGGGAAAACATTCAGTACTTC. It is translated as CASSLVRGENIQYF. V and J are TRBV7-8 and TRBJ2-4; 8 bases map to TRBD2. This CDR3 region has 14 residues. With V trimmed by 1 base and J by 5 bases, 1 base remained unmatched. Germline loops: CDR1 SGHVS, CDR2 FQNEAQ.

A remark on this clonotype: A much larger clone lies one base from this, so it may be a read error. This chain joins TRBV5-4 and TRBJ2-7; TRBD2 agrees at 7 bases. The tail of the sequence fits TRBJ2-1 better, so the J call may be wrong. Germline CDR1 SGHNT, CDR2 YYREEE (reference sequence). This CDR3 is built from 15 residues. CDR3 DNA sequence: TGTGCCAGCAGCTTGCGTTTAGCGGGTTCCTACGAGCAGTTCTTC. It specifies CASSLRLAGSYEQFF.

On this clonotype itself: A much more abundant neighbour one base away suggests this may be a read error. The V and J genes are TRBV12-3 or TRBV12-4 and TRBJ2-7; D perhaps matches TRBD1 (5 bases). The CDR3 length is 13 residues. CDR3 sequence reads: CVSTPDSSYEQYF. The DNA for the CDR3 is TGTGTCAGCACCCCTGACAGCTCCTACGAGCAGTACTTC.

The chain links TRBV6-1 to TRBJ1-5; 10 bases line up with TRBD1. This CDR3 is 14 amino acids long. Germline values: CDR1 MNHNS, CDR2 SASEGT. V shed 10 bases and J 3 bases; nucleotides not matched to a gene: 6. CDR3 nucleotides: TGTGCCAACTCGGGACAGGGGTTCAATCAGCCCCAGCATTTT. This translates into CANSGQGFNQPQHF.

The V and J genes are TRBV20-1 and TRBJ2-5, with TRBD2 identical over 10 bases. V lost 0 bases to trimming and J lost 5 bases; unmatched junction nucleotides: 15. Looked up from germline, CDR1 is DFQATT and CDR2 is SNEGSKA (reference sequence). This CDR3 region has 18 residues. DNA for the CDR3: TGCAGTGCTAGAGATCTTTTGGCTAGCGGGAGCCTCTGGGAGACCCAGTACTTC. Residues: CSARDLLASGSLWETQYF.

The V call is TRBV27, the J call TRBJ2-2; 9 bases agree with TRBD1. The V gene's germline CDR1 is MNHEY and CDR2 SMNVEV (reference sequence). The V and J ends lost 6 bases and 5 bases, in that order; junction bases with no gene match: 4. CDR3 length: 14 amino acids. The CDR3 bases are TGTGCCAGCAGAGGACAGGGGTTGACCGGGGAGCTGTTTTTT. Translated, it gives CASRGQGLTGELFF.

On this clonotype itself: This sequence may be a read error, since a much larger clone differs from it by one base. The chain combines TRBV11-2 with TRBJ1-2; D gene unclear. Germline CDR1 reads SGHAT; CDR2 reads FQNNGV. The CDR3 is 15 residues long. The V end was cut by 4 bases, the J end by 2 bases, with 14 bases between. CDR3 in amino acids: CASSSAGRMNYGYTF. CDR3 sequence (DNA): TGTGCCAGCAGCTCAGCCGGACGGATGAACTATGGCTACACCTTC.

The rearrangement links TRBV7-2 to TRBJ1-6; no definite D call. V was shortened by 4 bases and J by 0 bases, with 13 bases between the two germline ends. The CDR3 runs to 17 residues. Germline CDR1 reads SGHTA; CDR2 reads FQGNSA. This chain's CDR3 is CASSSRWTGSYNSPLHF. Written as DNA, the CDR3 is TGTGCCAGCAGCTCCCGATGGACGGGCTCCTATAATTCACCCCTCCACTTT.

V is TRBV12-3 or TRBV12-4 and J is TRBJ2-2, with D tentatively TRBD1 or TRBD2 (6 bases each). The CDR3 runs to 18 residues. Trimming stripped 7 bases from V and 4 bases from J, with 25 bases between. Here the CDR3 DNA reads TGTGCCAGCACCTCCTTCGGGGGACAACTTCTCAGCACCGGGGAGCTGTTTTTT. As protein: CASTSFGGQLLSTGELFF.

The chain recombines TRBV10-1 with TRBJ2-3, with 9 bases that match TRBD2. V was pared by 5 bases and J by 5 bases, with 14 bases of the junction left unmatched. This CDR3 has 17 amino acids. Germline V gene lookup returns CDR1 WNHNN and CDR2 SYGVQD (reference sequence). The CDR3 DNA reads as TGCGCCAGCAGTCCTGGGGTAGCGGGAGATTCGGGAGATACGCAGTATTTT. It is translated as CASSPGVAGDSGDTQYF.

Many counts were recorded for this clonotype. The chain carries TRBV2 and TRBJ2-1; D may be TRBD1 (5 bases). The germline CDR1 and CDR2 sequences are SNHLY and FYNNEI. Between the trimmed V and J ends, which lost 0 bases and 10 bases, there was a span of 10 bases. The CDR3 totals 13 residues. This CDR3 reads CASSEAQGNEQFF. In nucleotides, the CDR3 is TGTGCCAGCAGTGAAGCGCAGGGAAACGAGCAGTTCTTC.

Remarks on this clonotype: It may be a read error: a sequence one base away is much more abundant. This is likely a read error, given that the CDR3 carries no conserved phenylalanine or tryptophan at its end. V and J are TRBV28 and TRBJ2-7; D gene unclear. Trimming cost V 2 bases and J 0 bases, with 8 bases left between them. The CDR3 loop spans 14 amino acids. CDR1 and CDR2 from the germline V gene are MDHEN and SYDVKM. The CDR3 spells CASSLPLSSYEQYL. DNA for the CDR3: TGTGCCAGCAGTTTACCCCTGAGCTCCTACGAGCAGTACCTC.

This clonotype was found many times. This chain uses TRBV27 with TRBJ2-2, with D uncertain. Trimming shortened V by 7 bases and J by 5 bases, and 5 bases separated the two germline ends. The CDR3 has 11 amino acids. Per germline, CDR1 MNHEY and CDR2 SMNVEV (reference sequence). This CDR3 reads CASTDTGELFF. The CDR3 region has the DNA TGTGCCAGCACCGATACCGGGGAGCTGTTTTTT.